This T cell receptor (beta chain) is from a study of CD4 T cells in relation to SARS-CoV-2 and coronaviruses. Overall study findings and caveats: This crossreactivity analysis covered spike protein alone, no other viral proteins.

This clone was detected once. Antigen: not known. There are 14 residues in the CDR3. V shed 3 bases, J shed 5 bases, and the junction held 8 bases outside the gene matches. Per germline, CDR1 SGDLS and CDR2 YYNGEE. The assay was immunoSEQ multiplex PCR, and TCRdb's table has in-frame clones only and misses some. The table has 55,000 to 70,000 clones, approximately 95% seen once. Unexposed donor CD4+ T cells date from about 2011-2018, before the COVID-19 pandemic. Sequencing input: naive CD4+ T cells from PBMCs. Subset given: naive CD4+ T cells isolated by negative enrichment. The TCR originated in a human donor in good health. This chain connects TRBV9 to TRBJ2-7; TRBD1 matches at 7 bases. CDR3: CASSARQGPNEQYF. In nucleotides, the CDR3 is TGTGCCAGCAGCGCCCGACAGGGCCCTAACGAGCAGTACTTC.